This T cell receptor (beta chain) comes out of a study of radiation and T cells in renal cell carcinoma. Time point indicated: blood 2 weeks post-SBRT. Treatment indicated: 15 Gy SBRT to primary tumor, nephrectomy 4 weeks later. Profiled with immunoSEQ multiplex PCR; TCRdb holds only in-frame clones, not every one. This sample has 150,000 to 160,000 clones, with about 91% found just once. CDR1 and CDR2 (germline): MNHNS, SASEGT. The CDR3 contains 14 residues. Trimming removed 8 bases at V and 0 bases at J, with 12 bases between. The TCR originated in a woman aged 50 to 60 with renal cell carcinoma. The chain links TRBV6-1 to TRBJ2-3; perhaps TRBD1 as D (6 bases). Sample: blood, taken from a patient whose treatment included radiotherapy and nephrectomy. CDR3 in DNA: TGTGCCAGCCACAGGGACCCTAGCACAGATACGCAGTATTTT. Translation gives CASHRDPSTDTQYF.